The 29 T cell receptor beta chains given below trace back to one sample, sequenced in a study of cytomegalovirus exposure and HLA in healthy donors. PCR amplification relied on 60 Vbeta primers (plus 13 Jbeta primers). The table came from immunoSEQ multiplex PCR; TCRdb's copy has only in-frame clones and leaves some out. The profile shows some 150,000 clones, 87% of them singletons. Sequencing used PBMCs. These receptors all come from a woman in her thirties in good health and CMV-seronegative.

V usage is TRBV15 and J usage is TRBJ2-7; tentative D call: TRBD1 (6 bases). Deletions cut 5 bases from V and 3 bases from J, with 20 bases between. The CDR3 spans 16 residues. CDR1 is LNHNV, CDR2 YYDKDF, per germline (reference sequence). The CDR3 region is CATSRTEGTRNYEQYF. In nucleotides, the CDR3 is TGTGCCACCAGCCGCACAGAGGGGACACGGAACTACGAGCAGTACTTC.

This clone was found once. J is TRBJ2-1 and V is TRBV5-1, with no clear D. The CDR3 spans 15 residues. Germline values: CDR1 SGHRS, CDR2 YFSETQ. The V end was cut by 0 bases, the J end by 0 bases, with 7 bases between. In nucleotides, the CDR3 is TGCGCCAGCAGCTTGGGAGCCCCCTCCTACAATGAGCAGTTCTTC. Protein: CASSLGAPSYNEQFF.

The V call is TRBV29-1, the J call TRBJ2-7; maybe TRBD1 (6 bases). Germline V gene sequence: CDR1 SQVTM, CDR2 ANQGSEA. V was shortened by 0 bases and J by 4 bases, with 10 bases between the two germline ends. The CDR3 has 13 amino acids. The CDR3 region is CSVEEGDKYEQYF. In DNA form, the CDR3 reads TGCAGCGTTGAAGAAGGGGACAAATACGAGCAGTACTTC.

The chain links TRBV12-5 to TRBJ1-1, with TRBD1 identical over 9 bases. V shed 0 bases, J shed 5 bases, and the junction held 7 bases outside the gene matches. CDR1 is LGHNT and CDR2 is FRNRAP in the germline V gene. This CDR3 has 16 residues. The CDR3 DNA follows: TGTGCTAGTGGTTTGGTCCGGGACAGGGCTTTGACTGAAGCTTTCTTT. Translation gives CASGLVRDRALTEAFF.

V is TRBV2 and J is TRBJ2-7; TRBD1 agrees at 7 bases. The CDR3 contains 15 residues. Germline values: CDR1 SNHLY, CDR2 FYNNEI. With 4 bases clipped from V and 3 bases from J, the junction kept 9 bases outside the gene matches. This CDR3 is CASSASTGANYEQYF. The CDR3, as DNA: TGTGCCAGCAGTGCTAGTACAGGGGCGAACTACGAGCAGTACTTC.

The CDR3 bases are TGCGCCAGCAGCCAAGTGAGTGACTTCTATGCGGCTGAAGCTTTCTTT. Encoded protein: CASSQVSDFYAAEAFF. The chain employs TRBV4-3 and TRBJ1-1; D gene unclear. The V end lost 1 base, the J end lost 6 bases, and 18 bases lay between the germline ends. Germline V gene sequence: CDR1 LGHNA, CDR2 YSLEER. The CDR3 sequence is 16 residues long.

The chain employs TRBV4-3 and TRBJ1-2, with a tentative D call TRBD1 (6 bases). V was cut by 1 base and J by 4 bases, with 19 bases left in between. Germline V gene sequence: CDR1 LGHNA, CDR2 YSLEER. The CDR3 consists of 17 residues. In DNA form, the CDR3 reads TGCGCCAGCAGCCAAGCCCCGGACAGCCCCTTAGGCTATGGCTACACCTTC. Translation: CASSQAPDSPLGYGYTF.

A few counts support this clone. The chain has TRBV28 and TRBJ1-5; no firm D call. The V gene lost 4 bases and the J gene lost 6 bases, with 7 bases spanning the gap. The CDR3 is 12 residues long. Looked up from germline, CDR1 is MDHEN and CDR2 is SYDVKM. The CDR3 sequence is CASSSSIQPQHF. The CDR3 bases are TGTGCCAGCAGTTCTTCTATTCAGCCCCAGCATTTT.

The genes are TRBV11-2 and TRBJ2-2; 9 bases are shared with TRBD2. Trimming removed 3 bases from V and 8 bases from J; junction bases left unmatched: 7. Germline CDR1 and CDR2: SGHAT and FQNNGV. The CDR3 runs to 15 residues. The CDR3 nucleotides read TGTGCCAGCAGCTTGGTTAGCGGGAGTTTGGGGGAGCTGTTTTTT. This translates into CASSLVSGSLGELFF. The full variable domain, rest sourced from reference TRBV11-2 and TRBJ2-2, is EAGVAQSPRYKIIEKRQSVAFWCNPISGHATLYWYQQILGQGPKLLIQFQNNGVVDDSQLPKDRFSAERLKGVDSTLKIQPAKLEDSAVYLCASSLVSGSLGELFFGEGSRLTVL.

This clone was counted a few times. The chain employs TRBV10-1 and TRBJ2-3; no clear D gene. Trimming cost V 4 bases and J 0 bases, with 11 bases left between them. CDR1 WNHNN and CDR2 SYGVQD come from the germline V gene (reference sequence). CDR3 length: 15 amino acids. CDR3 sequence reads: CASSARSPSTDTQYF. In DNA form, the CDR3 reads TGCGCCAGCAGTGCAAGGAGCCCAAGCACAGATACGCAGTATTTT.

The CDR3 reads CASSVIGTDTQYF. The CDR3 DNA is TGCGCCAGCAGCGTTATCGGCACAGATACGCAGTATTTT. The V call is TRBV5-1, the J call TRBJ2-3; D ambiguous. The V gene lost 4 bases and the J gene lost 1 base, with 7 bases spanning the gap. Germline V gene lookup returns CDR1 SGHRS and CDR2 YFSETQ. CDR3 length: 13 residues.

The chain employs TRBV7-6 and TRBJ2-5; 8 bases fit TRBD2. The CDR3 has 14 amino acids. J gave up 5 bases and V 2 bases, and 4 bases lay outside the gene matches. Germline-derived CDR1 and CDR2 are SGHVS and FNYEAQ. DNA of the CDR3: TGTGCCAGCAGCTTACCGGGGGGGCCCGAGACCCAGTACTTC. Translating gives CASSLPGGPETQYF. Complete variable domain (other parts from reference TRBV7-6 and TRBJ2-5): GAGVSQSPRYKVTKRGQDVALRCDPISGHVSLYWYRQALGQGPEFLTYFNYEAQQDKSGLPNDRFSAERPEGSISTLTIQRTEQRDSAMYRCASSLPGGPETQYFGPGTRLLVL.

The chain couples TRBV5-1 to TRBJ2-5; tentative D call: TRBD2 (5 bases). The length of the CDR3 is 15 residues. The V gene lost 3 bases and the J gene lost 5 bases, with 17 bases spanning the gap. Germline V lookup: CDR1 SGHRS, CDR2 YFSETQ. This CDR3 is CASSSTTGMAETQYF. The CDR3 DNA follows: TGCGCCAGCAGCTCTACAACCGGGATGGCGGAGACCCAGTACTTC.

This chain uses TRBV7-9 with TRBJ2-1, with D perhaps matching TRBD2 (5 bases). CDR1 SEHNR and CDR2 FQNEAQ come from the germline V gene (reference sequence). Trimming removed 2 bases from V and 1 base from J, with 9 bases in between. The CDR3 extends over 15 amino acids. The CDR3, as DNA: TGTGCCAGCAGCTTAATTAGGAGGTCCTACAATGAGCAGTTCTTC. Protein: CASSLIRRSYNEQFF.

The CDR3 is CASSPRASGRPYNEQFF. The CDR3 region has the DNA TGTGCCAGTAGTCCTAGGGCAAGCGGGAGGCCCTACAATGAGCAGTTCTTC. The genes are TRBV19 and TRBJ2-1; 9 bases align to TRBD2. In germline, CDR1 is LNHDA, CDR2 SQIVND (reference sequence). The CDR3 has 17 amino acids. The V gene end was trimmed by 5 bases and the J gene end by 2 bases; junction bases not matched to a gene: 10.

This clone was observed once. The V call is TRBV6-5, the J call TRBJ2-3, with D unresolved. Germline assignment: CDR1 MNHEY and CDR2 SVGAGI. The CDR3 runs to 13 residues. Trimming stripped 4 bases from V and 6 bases from J, with 11 bases between. This CDR3 reads CASSSRSPDTQYF. As DNA, the CDR3 is TGTGCCAGCAGTTCGCGGAGCCCGGATACGCAGTATTTT.

V is TRBV7-8 and J is TRBJ1-4; 8 positions match TRBD1. The germline V gene encodes CDR1 SGHVS and CDR2 FQNEAQ. The J segment lost 2 bases and the V segment lost 1 base, leaving 9 bases of the junction unmatched. The CDR3 has 18 amino acids. CDR3 DNA: TGTGCCAGCAGCTTAGTGAGGCAGGGGGCAGCGACTAATGAAAAACTGTTTTTT. As protein: CASSLVRQGAATNEKLFF. The full variable domain, its missing parts supplied by reference TRBV7-8 and TRBJ1-4, is GAGVSQSPRYKVAKRGQDVALRCDPISGHVSLFWYQQALGQGPEFLTYFQNEAQLDKSGLPSDRFFAERPEGSVSTLKIQRTQQEDSAVYLCASSLVRQGAATNEKLFFGSGTQLSVL.

CDR3 amino acids: CASSPGGIQYF. CDR3 sequence (DNA): TGTGCCAGCAGCCCAGGGGGCATTCAGTACTTC. V usage is TRBV7-6 and J usage is TRBJ2-4, with 7 bases that match TRBD1. Germline CDR1 and CDR2: SGHVS and FNYEAQ. J was trimmed by 9 bases and V by 5 bases; bases with no gene match: 1. The CDR3 is made up of 11 amino acids.

The V gene is TRBV27, the J gene TRBJ2-3; 10 bases are shared with TRBD1. The V gene end was trimmed by 6 bases and the J gene end by 4 bases; junction bases not matched to a gene: 7. CDR1 MNHEY and CDR2 SMNVEV come from the germline V gene (reference sequence). The CDR3 totals 15 residues. This chain's CDR3 is CASSLRDRGADTQYF. CDR3 DNA sequence: TGTGCCAGCAGCCTCCGGGACAGGGGCGCAGATACGCAGTATTTT.

J is TRBJ2-5 and V is TRBV18; no reliable D call. The ends were cut back, 2 bases at V and 5 bases at J, with 3 bases in the middle. Germline V gives CDR1 KGHSH, CDR2 LQKENI. CDR3 length: 11 amino acids. The CDR3 protein is CASSPSETQYF. The CDR3 bases are TGTGCCAGCTCACCATCGGAGACCCAGTACTTC.

CDR3 sequence (DNA): TGTGCCAGCAGCCCCCGACAGGCCTCCTACGAGCAGTACTTC. This sequence encodes CASSPRQASYEQYF. V is TRBV9 and J is TRBJ2-7; D possibly corresponds to TRBD1 (6 bases). Per the germline V gene, CDR1 is SGDLS and CDR2 is YYNGEE. The CDR3 spans 14 residues. With 4 bases removed from V and 0 bases from J, the gap between germline ends came to 11 bases.

The chain links TRBV28 to TRBJ2-1; 12 bases align to TRBD2. J lost 1 base, V lost 7 bases, and 14 bases had no gene match. The CDR3 has 19 amino acids. Germline CDR1 and CDR2: MDHEN and SYDVKM. CDR3 coding DNA: TGTGCCAGCACCCCACAGCTCCTAGCGGGAGGGTGGTCCTACAATGAGCAGTTCTTC. Translation: CASTPQLLAGGWSYNEQFF.

This chain uses TRBV15 with TRBJ1-2; D unclear. The CDR3 loop spans 16 amino acids. The germline V gene encodes CDR1 LNHNV and CDR2 YYDKDF (reference sequence). Trimming shortened V by 0 bases and J by 4 bases, and 15 bases separated the two germline ends. CDR3 bases: TGTGCCACCAGCAGAGAAGGCATGCGGTTCCTCTATGGCTACACCTTC. Encoded protein: CATSREGMRFLYGYTF. Using reference TRBV15 and TRBJ1-2 for the parts outside the CDR3, the full variable domain is DAMVIQNPRYQVTQFGKPVTLSCSQTLNHNVMYWYQQKSSQAPKLLFHYYDKDFNNEADTPDNFQSRRPNTSFCFLDIRSPGLGDTAMYLCATSREGMRFLYGYTFGSGTRLTVV.

The chain is built from TRBV7-3 and TRBJ2-7, with TRBD2 matching over 8 bases. Germline V gene lookup returns CDR1 SGHTA and CDR2 FQGTGA. CDR3 length: 14 residues. V lost 1 base and J lost 3; bases outside the gene matches: 2. The CDR3 loop reads CASSLRRGDYEQYF. CDR3 DNA sequence: TGTGCCAGCAGCTTAAGGCGGGGGGACTACGAGCAGTACTTC.

The DNA of the CDR3 is TGTGCCGCTAGGACATTAACCGGGGAGCTGTTTTTT. Translated, it gives CAARTLTGELFF. This chain joins TRBV6-5 and TRBJ2-2; TRBD1 might be the D (5 bases). The CDR3 has 12 amino acids. From germline, CDR1 is MNHEY and CDR2 SVGAGI. Trimming pared 11 bases from V and 5 bases from J, leaving 12 bases between.

This sequence joins TRBV11-1 and TRBJ1-4; perhaps TRBD1 as D (6 bases). Looked up from germline, CDR1 is SGHAT and CDR2 is FQDESV (reference sequence). The CDR3 covers 15 residues. The V end lost 3 bases, the J end lost 3 bases, and 11 bases lay between the germline ends. The CDR3 nucleotides read TGTGCCAGCAGCTTCAGGGGTCGAGCTAATGAAAAACTGTTTTTT. Translated: CASSFRGRANEKLFF.

The CDR3 here is CASSVGLAGAETQYF. DNA for the CDR3: TGTGCCAGCAGCGTAGGACTAGCGGGAGCGGAGACCCAGTACTTC. The rearrangement uses TRBV9 and TRBJ2-5; TRBD2 aligns across 12 bases. The CDR3 spans 15 residues. The trim removed 0 bases at V and 5 bases at J, leaving 2 bases unmatched. From germline, CDR1 is SGDLS and CDR2 YYNGEE.

This clone occurred a few times. The chain joins TRBV25-1 to TRBJ1-1; 7 bases match TRBD1. Per germline, CDR1 MGHDK and CDR2 SYGVNS. Losses at the gene ends were 7 bases for V and 0 bases for J; bases not matched to a gene: 5. The CDR3 totals 14 residues. CDR3 residues: CASNRQGMNTEAFF. The CDR3 DNA sequence: TGTGCCAGCAACAGACAGGGCATGAACACTGAAGCTTTCTTT.

About this clone: The same CDR3 arises from other DNA sequences in this sample as well. The J gene is TRBJ1-6, the V gene TRBV10-2; the D is unclear. The germline gives CDR1 WSHSY, CDR2 SAAADI. V gave up 6 bases and J gave up 0 bases, with 15 bases separating them. This CDR3 comprises 17 residues. As DNA, the CDR3 is TGCGCCAGCAGGACCCACGACTTCAGCTCCTATAATTCACCCCTCCACTTT. Residues: CASRTHDFSSYNSPLHF.